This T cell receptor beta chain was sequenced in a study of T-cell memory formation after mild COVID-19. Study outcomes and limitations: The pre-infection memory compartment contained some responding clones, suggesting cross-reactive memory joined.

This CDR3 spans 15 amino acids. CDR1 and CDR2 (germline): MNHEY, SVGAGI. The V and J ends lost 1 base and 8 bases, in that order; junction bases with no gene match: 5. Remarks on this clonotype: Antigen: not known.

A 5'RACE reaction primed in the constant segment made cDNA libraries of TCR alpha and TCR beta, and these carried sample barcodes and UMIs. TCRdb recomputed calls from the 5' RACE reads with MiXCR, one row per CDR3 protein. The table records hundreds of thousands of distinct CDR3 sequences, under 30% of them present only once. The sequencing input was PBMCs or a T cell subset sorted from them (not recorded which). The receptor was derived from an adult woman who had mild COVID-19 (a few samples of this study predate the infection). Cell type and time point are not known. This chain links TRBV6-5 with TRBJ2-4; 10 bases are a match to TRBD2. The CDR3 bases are TGTGCCAGCAGTTACTTAGCGGGAGGAAGGGACATTCAGTACTTC. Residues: CASSYLAGGRDIQYF.